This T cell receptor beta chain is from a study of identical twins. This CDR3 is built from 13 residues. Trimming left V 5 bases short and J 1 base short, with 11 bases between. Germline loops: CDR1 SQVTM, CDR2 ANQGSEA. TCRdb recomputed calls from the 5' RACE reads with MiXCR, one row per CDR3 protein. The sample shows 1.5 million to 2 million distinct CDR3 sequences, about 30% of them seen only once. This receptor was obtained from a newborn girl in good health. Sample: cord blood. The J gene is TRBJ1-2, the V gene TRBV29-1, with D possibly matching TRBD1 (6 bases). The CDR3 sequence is CSVRVRGNYGYTF. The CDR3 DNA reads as TGCAGCGTTAGGGTCAGGGGTAACTATGGCTACACCTTC.